This T cell receptor (beta chain) was observed in a study of regulatory T cells in long-lasting Graves disease (dated by TCRdb to 2020 to 2023). Notes on the research overall: Persistent Graves' disease was defined as antithyroid drug treatment for over 5 years with persistently positive TSH receptor autoantibodies. This study used TCR sequencing and RNA sequencing of peripheral blood to compare persistent Graves' disease patients against newly diagnosed Graves' disease patients. The study took place in China and was registered as a clinical trial. TCR sequencing covered some 13 persistent and 20 newly diagnosed Graves' disease patients, around 33 samples in total. On average, persistent Graves' disease patients in the clinical cohort had been on antithyroid drugs for around 9.5 years. Overall results and qualifications from the work: More public clonotypes were shared among persistent patients (2,741) than among newly diagnosed patients (966). The authors acknowledged the small sample size as a limitation that may reduce accuracy. The study examined only peripheral blood because the primary lesion, thyroid tissue, could not be accessed. Preferential use of TRBV28, TRBJ1-2 and TRBJ2-5 was observed in persistent disease, whereas TRBV20-1 and TRBJ2-1 were favored in newly diagnosed disease. Sequencing and analysis were limited to the TCR beta chain. Lower TCR Shannon entropy and fewer highly expanded clones were observed in persistent Graves' disease patients than in newly diagnosed patients, which suggested clonal expansion.

This clonotype appeared many times. The antigen this receptor binds is unknown. The input lacks base qualities; no much larger clone sits a single base away. What the time point label conveys for this sample: persistent/refractory GD, antithyroid drugs over 5 years with positive TRAb. RNA was extracted from PBMCs in TRIzol for both TCR sequencing and RNA sequencing. The diagnosis of Graves' disease followed American Thyroid Association guidelines. Patients for the study were recruited at an endocrinology department in Xi'an, China. From each patient, nine milliliters of peripheral blood was collected into an EDTA anticoagulant tube. PBMCs were isolated by Ficoll Paque Plus density gradient separation without further T cell sorting. An Agilent 2100 Bioanalyzer and agarose gel were used to check RNA quality, while a NanoDrop 2000 measured RNA concentration. Taken from cysteine to phenylalanine, the CDR3 has 13 residues. Just CDR3 DNA is preserved here, 39 bases in frame from base 1. V is cut by 0 bases and J by 5 bases, and the space between the germline ends is 7 bases. The germline V gene gives CDR1 as MNHEY and CDR2 as SVGAGI.

Receptors were amplified or captured by multiplex PCR. The reads were generated on an Illumina HiSeq 4000. CDR3 regions were amplified by Arm-PCR with iRepertoire HTBI primers to construct TCR beta libraries. Gel purification was performed on PCR products prior to sequencing. The source study handled its data this way. Gene usage analysis of CDR3 amino acid clonotypes relied on the roughly 64 TRBV and fewer than 15 TRBJ segments identified across samples. COPE and FqMerger were used to merge the filtered high-quality paired reads into contigs. Contigs were aligned with BLAST to IMGT TRBV, TRBD and TRBJ reference genes, and CDR3 was defined per IMGT. Any clonotype with a frequency above 0.1% was classified as a highly expanded clone. Shannon entropy served as the measure of repertoire diversity, while the Gini coefficient captured V-J evenness. Public clonotypes were defined as clonotypes shared by more than one individual. The public reads were run again by TCRdb, first through fastp at Q25 and then through MiXCR, and only productive beta chains were kept. Entries that share a CDR3 protein sequence are merged under the most common genes and DNA. The V and J calls were not made by the authors but by TCRdb's processing. This sample gives about 660,000 distinct CDR3 sequences in total; about 30% of them show up just once. In total, the top ten clones hold roughly 41% of the sample.

Recombination joined TRBV6-5 with TRBJ1-2; there is no confident call for the D gene. The sequence was collected from a female donor with Graves disease. Sequenced here: peripheral blood mononuclear cells (PBMCs), sampled when the disease was refractory, from a patient treated with antithyroid drugs. The nucleotides read TGTGCCAGCAGTTACTCAGCGCTTTATGGCTACACCTTC. Translated, it gives CASSYSALYGYTF.